This TCR beta chain stems from a study of cytomegalovirus exposure and HLA in healthy donors. About this clone: Its antigen remains unidentified.

Repertoires were generated with immunoSEQ multiplex PCR, while TCRdb's copy carries only in-frame clones and drops some. The top ten clones hold about 0.96% of a sample with about 60,000 clones, 90% to 97% of them seen once. Germline CDR1 SGHAT, CDR2 FQNNGV. This CDR3 has 19 amino acids. Trimming removed 0 bases from V and 2 bases from J; junction bases left unmatched: 11. Whole-study findings and limits: Some TCR beta chains (roughly 150 of them) were listed as cytomegalovirus-associated.

An approximately 130-subject validation cohort, separate from the roughly 670-subject first cohort, supplied the donors. Sequencing was carried out using PBMCs. The chain recombines TRBV11-2 with TRBJ2-7; the match to TRBD1 covers 12 bases. The sequence was collected from a man aged 18 to 35 in good health and CMV-seronegative. The CDR3 DNA reads TGTGCCAGCAGCTTAGATCATCAGGTCGGGACAGGGGGCCCCTACGAGCAGTACTTC. Translation gives CASSLDHQVGTGGPYEQYF.